This TCR beta chain was documented in a study of T cell responses to AZD1222 COVID-19 vaccine. A note on this clone: Its specificity is not known.

Study-wide points: As reported, nearly half of all spike-specific TCRs target variant regions that are unmutated.

Trimming removed 6 bases from V and 4 bases from J, with 19 bases in between. The CDR3 spans 15 residues. Germline V gene lookup returns CDR1 SGHAT and CDR2 FQNNGV. Some clones are missing from TCRdb's copy, which holds only in-frame ones; the method was immunoSEQ multiplex PCR. The sample carries about 140,000 clones, 80% to 95% recorded once. This specimen was peripheral blood, taken on day 0 of MenACWY control vaccination. The receptor was isolated from an adult in good health. The rearrangement joins TRBV11-2 to TRBJ2-7; a weak D match, TRBD1 (7 bases). CDR3 sequence reads: CASRTMRDRYYEQYF. CDR3 in DNA: TGTGCCAGCAGAACTATGCGGGACAGATATTACGAGCAGTACTTC.